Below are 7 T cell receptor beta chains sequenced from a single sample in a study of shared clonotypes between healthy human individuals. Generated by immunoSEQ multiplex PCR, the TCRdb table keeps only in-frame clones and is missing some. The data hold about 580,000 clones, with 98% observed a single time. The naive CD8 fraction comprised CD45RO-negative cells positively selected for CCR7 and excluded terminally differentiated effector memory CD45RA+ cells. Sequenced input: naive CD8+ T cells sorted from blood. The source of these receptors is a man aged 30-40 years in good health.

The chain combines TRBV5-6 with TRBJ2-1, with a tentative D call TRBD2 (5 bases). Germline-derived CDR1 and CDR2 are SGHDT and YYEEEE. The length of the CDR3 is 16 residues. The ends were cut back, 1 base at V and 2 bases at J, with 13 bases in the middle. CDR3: CASSLFGLNTYNEQFF. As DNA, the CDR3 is TGTGCCAGCAGCTTGTTCGGACTCAATACCTACAATGAGCAGTTCTTC.

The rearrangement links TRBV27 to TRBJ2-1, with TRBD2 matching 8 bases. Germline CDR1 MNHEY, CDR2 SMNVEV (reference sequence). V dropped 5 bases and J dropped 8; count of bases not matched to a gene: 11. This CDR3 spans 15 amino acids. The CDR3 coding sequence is TGTGCCAGCAGTCCCGGGACTAGTGTTGTCGATGAGCAGTTCTTC. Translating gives CASSPGTSVVDEQFF.

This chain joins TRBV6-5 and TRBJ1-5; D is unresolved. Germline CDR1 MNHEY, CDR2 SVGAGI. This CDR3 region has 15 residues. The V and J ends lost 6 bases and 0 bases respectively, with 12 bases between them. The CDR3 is CASSPQAFSNQPQHF. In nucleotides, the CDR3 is TGTGCCAGCAGCCCCCAAGCGTTTAGCAATCAGCCCCAGCATTTT.

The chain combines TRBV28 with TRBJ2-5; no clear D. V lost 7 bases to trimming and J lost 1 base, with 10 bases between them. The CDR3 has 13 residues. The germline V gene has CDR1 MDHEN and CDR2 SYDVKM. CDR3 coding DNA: TGTGCCAGCACGGGCACCGGCCAAGAGACCCAGTACTTC. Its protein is CASTGTGQETQYF. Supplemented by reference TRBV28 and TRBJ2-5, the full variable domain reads DVKVTQSSRYLVKRTGEKVFLECVQDMDHENMFWYRQDPGLGLRLIYFSYDVKMKEKGDIPEGYSVSREKKERFSLILESASTNQTSMYLCASTGTGQETQYFGPGTRLLVL.

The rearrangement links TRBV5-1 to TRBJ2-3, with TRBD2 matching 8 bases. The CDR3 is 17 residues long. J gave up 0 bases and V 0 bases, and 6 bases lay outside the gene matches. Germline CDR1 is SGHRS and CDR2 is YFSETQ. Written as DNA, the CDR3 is TGCGCCAGCAGCTTGGATGGTAGCGGGGCTAGCACAGATACGCAGTATTTT. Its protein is CASSLDGSGASTDTQYF.

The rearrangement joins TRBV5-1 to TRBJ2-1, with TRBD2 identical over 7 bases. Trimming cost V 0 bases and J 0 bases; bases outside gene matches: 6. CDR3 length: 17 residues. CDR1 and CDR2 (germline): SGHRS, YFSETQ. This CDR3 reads CASSLGLGGSSYNEQFF. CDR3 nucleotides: TGCGCCAGCAGCTTGGGCCTCGGCGGGAGCTCCTACAATGAGCAGTTCTTC. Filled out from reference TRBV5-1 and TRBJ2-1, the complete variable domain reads KAGVTQTPRYLIKTRGQQVTLSCSPISGHRSVSWYQQTPGQGLQFLFEYFSETQRNKGNFPGRFSGRQFSNSRSEMNVSTLELGDSALYLCASSLGLGGSSYNEQFFGPGTRLTVL.

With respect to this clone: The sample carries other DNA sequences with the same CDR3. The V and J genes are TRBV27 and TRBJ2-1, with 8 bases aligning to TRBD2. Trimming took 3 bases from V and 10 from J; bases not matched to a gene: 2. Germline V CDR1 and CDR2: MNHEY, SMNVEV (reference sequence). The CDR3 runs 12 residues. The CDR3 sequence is CASSLTGGEQFF. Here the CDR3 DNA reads TGTGCCAGCAGTTTGACGGGAGGGGAGCAGTTCTTC.